Below, 32 T cell receptor beta chains from the same sample are listed, as sequenced in a study of shared clonotypes between healthy human individuals (dated by TCRdb to about 2020). Preparation of the library involved the immunoSEQ multiplex PCR assay. The clones in this table, taken by TCRdb from immuneACCESS, are in-frame only. Not every clone is retained; where verified, under half of the shortfall comes from an unresolved V gene, and the cause of the rest is unknown. Recorded for this sample are 2 million to 2.5 million clones; approximately 94% of them occurred a single time. 0.1% to 0.15% of the sample is in the top ten clones. Input material: naive CD4+ T cells sorted from blood. This specimen's cell subset or site label, interpreted: CD45RA+ positively selected. All receptors derive from a man younger than 30 in good health.

The rearrangement uses TRBV11-2 and TRBJ2-7; no definite D call. V lost 4 bases and J 2 bases, leaving 24 bases between the germline ends. The CDR3 is made up of 18 amino acids. CDR1 and CDR2 (germline): SGHAT, FQNNGV. In nucleotides, the CDR3 is TGTGCCAGCAGCTCCGCCCCGGGCCCTCATTCCCCCACCTACGAGCAGTACTTC. Translated, it gives CASSSAPGPHSPTYEQYF.

V gene TRBV7-9 combines with J gene TRBJ2-7, with 14 positions matching TRBD2. CDR3 length: 16 residues. J lost 4 bases, V lost 2 bases, and 4 bases had no gene match. The germline V gene has CDR1 SEHNR and CDR2 FQNEAQ (reference sequence). CDR3 sequence: CASSLLGLAGAYEQYF. DNA for the CDR3: TGTGCCAGCAGCTTACTGGGACTAGCGGGGGCATACGAGCAGTACTTC.

The V gene is TRBV9, the J gene TRBJ1-3; D might be TRBD1 (5 bases). Per germline, CDR1 SGDLS and CDR2 YYNGEE. The CDR3 is made up of 15 amino acids. Trimming shortened V by 5 bases and J by 0 bases, and 12 bases separated the two germline ends. CDR3 nucleotides: TGTGCCAGCAGTGGGACGGGGGACTCTGGAAACACCATATATTTT. Translating it yields CASSGTGDSGNTIYF.

The rearrangement uses TRBV18 and TRBJ2-5; D remains unclear. Trimming stripped 2 bases from V and 5 bases from J, with 12 bases between. The CDR3 covers 14 residues. Germline CDR1 is KGHSH and CDR2 is LQKENI. CDR3 sequence reads: CASSPRLRPETQYF. The CDR3 coding sequence is TGTGCCAGCTCACCAAGGCTCCGACCGGAGACCCAGTACTTC.

The chain employs TRBV6-5 and TRBJ1-1; no firm D call. The V end lost 5 bases, the J end lost 4 bases, and 17 bases lay between the germline ends. The germline CDR1 and CDR2 sequences are MNHEY and SVGAGI. There are 15 residues in the CDR3. The CDR3 DNA is TGTGCCAGCAGTAGTCTCGGGCTGGGGATCACTGAAGCTTTCTTT. Encoded protein: CASSSLGLGITEAFF.

A single count supports this clone. The V and J genes are TRBV7-2 and TRBJ1-1; D unresolved. Per the germline V gene, CDR1 is SGHTA and CDR2 is FQGNSA. The ends were cut back, 5 bases at V and 2 bases at J, with 15 bases in the middle. This CDR3 comprises 15 residues. The CDR3 DNA sequence: TGTGCCAGCAGCACCGGCGGGAGTACTAACACTGAAGCTTTCTTT. Its translation: CASSTGGSTNTEAFF. Full variable domain (remainder filled in from reference TRBV7-2 and TRBJ1-1): GAGVSQSPSNKVTEKGKDVELRCDPISGHTALYWYRQSLGQGLEFLIYFQGNSAPDKSGLPSDRFSAERTGGSVSTLTIQRTQQEDSAVYLCASSTGGSTNTEAFFGQGTRLTVV.

The chain combines TRBV4-1 with TRBJ1-4; no clear D. The ends were cut back, 0 bases at V and 0 bases at J, with 11 bases in the middle. Germline CDR1 reads MGHRA; CDR2 reads YSYEKL. The CDR3 has 17 amino acids. The CDR3 DNA reads TGCGCCAGCAGCCAAGATCGCCAGCCCCCAACTAATGAAAAACTGTTTTTT. Its translation: CASSQDRQPPTNEKLFF.

The chain has TRBV15 and TRBJ2-6; perhaps TRBD1 as D (6 bases). V was trimmed by 3 bases and J by 0 bases, leaving 21 bases between them. The CDR3 sequence is 20 residues long. Germline V gene data show CDR1 as LNHNV and CDR2 as YYDKDF (reference sequence). The CDR3, as DNA: TGTGCCACCAGCAGCGTCTCAAGCGGCAGGGGCCGCTCTGGGGCCAACGTCCTGACTTTC. This encodes CATSSVSSGRGRSGANVLTF.

This rearrangement joins TRBV2 to TRBJ2-2; D ambiguous. The V and J ends lost 7 bases and 1 base respectively, with 13 bases between them. The CDR3 runs 15 residues. Germline CDR1 and CDR2: SNHLY and FYNNEI. The CDR3 region is CASTNSYRNTGELFF. DNA of the CDR3: TGTGCCAGCACGAACAGCTACCGGAACACCGGGGAGCTGTTTTTT.

Remarks on this clone: Different DNA sequences within this sample yield the same CDR3. The J gene is TRBJ2-1, the V gene TRBV5-1; possibly TRBD2 for D (6 bases). This CDR3 has 13 amino acids. With 4 bases removed from V and 4 bases from J, the gap between germline ends came to 9 bases. The germline V gene encodes CDR1 SGHRS and CDR2 YFSETQ. The CDR3 nucleotides are TGCGCCAGCAGCCTGGGGACTTACAATGAGCAGTTCTTC. Its translation: CASSLGTYNEQFF.

This clone showed up just once. The rearrangement joins TRBV30 to TRBJ1-6; possible D gene TRBD1, 5 bases. Trimming removed 5 bases from V and 10 bases from J, with 9 bases in between. The length of the CDR3 is 11 residues. Germline assignment: CDR1 GTSNPN and CDR2 SVGIG (reference sequence). The CDR3 region is CAWGGESPLHF. Written as DNA, the CDR3 is TGTGCCTGGGGGGGAGAGTCACCCCTCCACTTT.

The V gene is TRBV7-6, the J gene TRBJ1-6; no definite D call. In germline, CDR1 is SGHVS, CDR2 FNYEAQ. The CDR3 spans 14 residues. V was cut by 4 bases and J by 11 bases, with 15 bases left in between. The chain's CDR3 is CASSSLLGVPPLHF. The CDR3 coding sequence is TGTGCCAGCAGCTCCCTACTCGGGGTTCCACCCCTCCACTTT.

The chain carries TRBV13 and TRBJ2-3; 7 bases line up with TRBD1. J gave up 8 bases and V 5 bases, and 13 bases lay outside the gene matches. The CDR3 consists of 15 residues. Germline values: CDR1 PRHDT, CDR2 FYEKMQ (reference sequence). CDR3 sequence: CASSPPGQRLGTQYF. CDR3 DNA sequence: TGTGCCAGCAGCCCCCCGGGACAGAGGCTAGGTACGCAGTATTTT.

This clone showed up just once. This chain joins TRBV5-1 and TRBJ2-7; maybe TRBD1 (6 bases). The CDR3 sequence is 15 residues long. V was shortened by 1 base and J by 5 bases, with 16 bases between the two germline ends. Germline V lookup: CDR1 SGHRS, CDR2 YFSETQ. In DNA form, the CDR3 reads TGCGCCAGCAGCTTGTATGACAGGACCATGAACGAGCAGTACTTC. Translation: CASSLYDRTMNEQYF.

This chain uses TRBV11-3 with TRBJ1-5; no firm D call. In germline, CDR1 is SGHNT, CDR2 YENEEA. Trimming stripped 8 bases from V and 2 bases from J, with 7 bases between. CDR3 length equals 12 residues. The CDR3, as DNA: TGTGCCAGCCCGACGGGCAATCAGCCCCAGCATTTT. Its protein product is CASPTGNQPQHF. The full variable domain, with the rest looked up from reference TRBV11-3 and TRBJ1-5, is EAGVVQSPRYKIIEKKQPVAFWCNPISGHNTLYWYLQNLGQGPELLIRYENEEAVDDSQLPKDRFSAERLKGVDSTLKIQPAELGDSAVYLCASPTGNQPQHFGDGTRLSIL.

About this clone: The sample has other DNA sequences that encode this CDR3 too. The chain uses TRBV9 and TRBJ2-7; no firm D call. Germline V CDR1 and CDR2: SGDLS, YYNGEE. There are 13 residues in the CDR3. Trimming stripped 0 bases from V and 3 bases from J, with 7 bases between. The CDR3 sequence is CASSVAPLYEQYF. CDR3 sequence (DNA): TGTGCCAGCAGCGTAGCCCCGCTCTACGAGCAGTACTTC. The full variable domain, its missing parts supplied by reference TRBV9 and TRBJ2-7, is DSGVTQTPKHLITATGQRVTLRCSPRSGDLSVYWYQQSLDQGLQFLIQYYNGEERAKGNILERFSAQQFPDLHSELNLSSLELGDSALYFCASSVAPLYEQYFGPGTRLTVT.

The V and J genes are TRBV5-1 and TRBJ1-6; D perhaps matches TRBD1 (6 bases). V was pared by 2 bases and J by 7 bases, with 13 bases between. This CDR3 is built from 15 residues. Looked up from germline, CDR1 is SGHRS and CDR2 is YFSETQ. The CDR3 sequence: CASSFYQGRNSPLHF. CDR3 nucleotide sequence: TGCGCCAGCAGCTTTTATCAGGGGCGGAATTCACCCCTCCACTTT.

This chain joins TRBV6-5 and TRBJ1-6; 8 positions agree with TRBD1. The V and J ends lost 5 bases and 7 bases, in that order; junction bases with no gene match: 4. The CDR3 is 14 amino acids. Germline V gene sequence: CDR1 MNHEY, CDR2 SVGAGI. This CDR3 is CASSTGTGNSPLHF. The CDR3 nucleotides read TGTGCCAGCAGTACCGGGACAGGCAATTCACCCCTCCACTTT.

The J gene is TRBJ1-2, the V gene TRBV6-6; tentative D call: TRBD1 (5 bases). Trimming shortened V by 6 bases and J by 8 bases, and 10 bases separated the two germline ends. CDR1 is MNHNY and CDR2 is SVGAGI in the germline V gene (reference sequence). The CDR3 contains 11 residues. The CDR3 reads CASRGEGGYTF. The CDR3 DNA sequence: TGTGCCAGCAGAGGGGAAGGAGGCTACACCTTC.

Points on this clone: This CDR3 is also generated by other DNA sequences in the sample. CDR3 sequence reads: CASSRTGDYGYTF. The DNA of the CDR3 is TGCGCCAGCAGCCGAACCGGGGACTATGGCTACACCTTC. V gene TRBV5-1 combines with J gene TRBJ1-2; no firm D call. Deletions cut 4 bases from V and 3 bases from J, with 10 bases between. Germline CDR1 and CDR2: SGHRS and YFSETQ. The CDR3 has 13 amino acids.

This chain links TRBV28 with TRBJ2-1, with 10 bases aligning to TRBD2. Unmatched junction bases numbered 14, after V lost 2 bases and J lost 1 base. The CDR3 totals 20 residues. Germline CDR1 reads MDHEN; CDR2 reads SYDVKM. The CDR3 DNA is TGTGCCAGCAGTTTACCTAGGAAGACTAGCGGGTCCCATTCCTACAATGAGCAGTTCTTC. Its protein is CASSLPRKTSGSHSYNEQFF.

As DNA, the CDR3 is TGTGCCAGCTCCCTCCTTAGGGCTAGCCCCCAAAATGGCGATGAGCAGTTCTTC. Translated, it gives CASSLLRASPQNGDEQFF. The chain links TRBV18 to TRBJ2-1; weak D call: TRBD2 (5 bases). There are 18 residues in the CDR3. The germline V and J ends were trimmed by 6 bases and 8 bases, with 29 bases remaining between them. Looked up from germline, CDR1 is KGHSH and CDR2 is LQKENI.

The CDR3 loop is CASSRRNQMPHF. Written as DNA, the CDR3 is TGTGCCAGCAGTCGCCGGAACCAAATGCCGCATTTT. The chain couples TRBV6-1 to TRBJ1-5; D is undetermined. The CDR3 has 12 amino acids. V dropped 5 bases and J dropped 15 bases, with 17 bases sitting between them. The V gene's germline CDR1 is MNHNS and CDR2 SASEGT.

J is TRBJ2-1 and V is TRBV9; 10 bases match TRBD1. The length of the CDR3 is 15 residues. Trimming removed 3 bases from V and 4 bases from J; junction bases left unmatched: 4. Germline loops: CDR1 SGDLS, CDR2 YYNGEE. CDR3: CASSARDRGYNEQFF. In DNA, the CDR3 is TGTGCCAGCAGCGCCCGGGACAGGGGTTACAATGAGCAGTTCTTC.

This sequence joins TRBV6-1 and TRBJ2-7; maybe TRBD1 (6 bases). The CDR3 is 14 residues long. V was clipped by 6 bases and J by 0 bases, with 12 bases between them. Germline assignment: CDR1 MNHNS and CDR2 SASEGT. CDR3 residues: CASSRGQVSYEQYF. CDR3 sequence (DNA): TGTGCCAGCAGCCGGGGACAAGTCTCCTACGAGCAGTACTTC.

This chain uses TRBV30 with TRBJ1-1; 8 bases are shared with TRBD1. With 3 bases clipped from V and 0 bases from J, the junction kept 12 bases outside the gene matches. This CDR3 has 17 residues. In germline, CDR1 is GTSNPN, CDR2 SVGIG (reference sequence). CDR3 residues: CAWRLRTGKFMNTEAFF. CDR3 nucleotide sequence: TGTGCCTGGAGGTTACGGACAGGGAAATTTATGAACACTGAAGCTTTCTTT. Using reference TRBV30 and TRBJ1-1 for the parts outside the CDR3, the full variable domain is SQTIHQWPATLVQPVGSPLSLECTVEGTSNPNLYWYRQAAGRGLQLLFYSVGIGQISSEVPQNLSASRPQDRQFILSSKKLLLSDSGFYLCAWRLRTGKFMNTEAFFGQGTRLTVV.

The CDR3 here is CASSELPSPIESMFSYNSPLHF. The CDR3 DNA is TGTGCCAGCAGTGAACTCCCCTCGCCTATTGAATCCATGTTCTCCTATAATTCACCCCTCCACTTT. The chain combines TRBV2 with TRBJ1-6; D is undetermined. Germline CDR1 and CDR2: SNHLY and FYNNEI. CDR3 length: 22 amino acids. V lost 2 bases, J lost 0 bases, and 26 bases lay in between.

The chain employs TRBV6-6 and TRBJ1-1, with no clear D. This CDR3 comprises 13 residues. The V and J ends lost 5 bases and 5 bases respectively, with 12 bases between them. Germline V gene lookup returns CDR1 MNHNY and CDR2 SVGAGI (reference sequence). This CDR3 reads CASSRLMGTEAFF. As DNA, the CDR3 is TGTGCCAGCAGTCGACTCATGGGGACTGAAGCTTTCTTT.

The chain recombines TRBV28 with TRBJ1-3; D is ambiguous. The ends were cut back, 5 bases at V and 4 bases at J, with 15 bases in the middle. There are 15 residues in the CDR3. Germline V gene sequence: CDR1 MDHEN, CDR2 SYDVKM. The CDR3 sequence: CASSPRAYNGNTIYF. CDR3 in DNA: TGTGCCAGCAGTCCCCGGGCCTACAACGGAAACACCATATATTTT.

J is TRBJ2-7 and V is TRBV25-1; either TRBD1 or TRBD2 may fit D (6 bases each). The CDR3 is made up of 14 amino acids. Germline V gene lookup returns CDR1 MGHDK and CDR2 SYGVNS. Trimming cost V 4 bases and J 1 base, with 11 bases left between them. CDR3: CASSVGGLSYEQYF. In DNA, the CDR3 is TGTGCCAGCAGTGTTGGGGGGCTTTCCTACGAGCAGTACTTC.

The rearrangement uses TRBV11-2 and TRBJ2-1, with D uncertain. V lost 1 base and J 4 bases, leaving 11 bases between the germline ends. The length of the CDR3 is 15 residues. From germline, CDR1 is SGHAT and CDR2 FQNNGV. CDR3 loop: CASSLGGTTYNEQFF. CDR3 bases: TGTGCCAGCAGCTTAGGCGGCACCACTTACAATGAGCAGTTCTTC.

The CDR3 loop is CASSFSSGPPGVAGEQYF. In DNA form, the CDR3 reads TGTGCCAGCAGCTTCTCGTCTGGACCACCCGGGGTAGCCGGCGAGCAGTACTTC. V gene TRBV7-6 combines with J gene TRBJ2-7, with D possibly TRBD2 on 5 matching bases. Trimming took 3 bases from V and 6 from J, leaving 27 bases between them. This CDR3 spans 18 amino acids. CDR1 SGHVS and CDR2 FNYEAQ come from the germline V gene.